This record concerns one TCR beta chain sequence. What it binds is unknown. This record belongs to a study of blood T cells in healthy people across ages. Overall study: About one barcoded beta molecule was captured per two T cells (by template switching).

Findings and caveats of the study: Getting older went along with TCR beta diversity per million T cells dropping roughly linearly.

Trimming cost V 2 bases and J 8 bases; bases outside gene matches: 4. The V gene's germline CDR1 is ENHRY and CDR2 SYGVKD. This CDR3 comprises 14 residues. Using a J-beta primer mix together with a sample-barcoded 5' primer, a second PCR was run for 7 to 11 cycles. One entry per CDR3 protein, called by TCRdb with MiXCR from the 5' RACE reads. The data show 1.6 million or so distinct CDR3 sequences, roughly 30% seen once. The source of this sequence is a woman in her 30s in good health. The chain has TRBV10-3 and TRBJ2-1; 9 positions agree with TRBD2. The sequenced sample was blood. Here the CDR3 DNA reads TGTGCCATCAGTGAGGGGCTAGCGGGACATGAGCAGTTCTTC. This translates into CAISEGLAGHEQFF.